What follows are 3 T cell receptor beta chains derived from one specimen sequenced in a study of T-cell memory formation after mild COVID-19. TCRdb re-derived calls from the 5' RACE reads in MiXCR, one entry per CDR3 protein. The sample has 550,000 to 600,000 distinct CDR3 sequences, approximately 21% seen once. The sample taken for sequencing was PBMCs or a T cell subset sorted from them (not recorded which). The receptors were sampled from an adult woman who had mild COVID-19 (a few samples of this study predate the infection). Cell type and time point are not known.

The rearrangement uses TRBV6-2 or TRBV6-3 and TRBJ2-7; 9 bases are shared with TRBD1. This CDR3 comprises 17 residues. Germline V gene data show CDR1 as MNHEY and CDR2 as SVGEGT. V gave up 2 bases and J gave up 2 bases; unmatched junction bases: 10. The CDR3 nucleotides are TGTGCCAGCAGTTACATCGACAGGGGGAGAGTGGCCTACGAGCAGTACTTC. Protein: CASSYIDRGRVAYEQYF.

This clonotype was detected only a few times. The gene calls are TRBV6-2 or TRBV6-3 and TRBJ2-7, with TRBD1 as a possible D gene (5 bases). CDR1 MNHEY and CDR2 SVGEGT come from the germline V gene. This CDR3 is 14 amino acids long. Trimming removed 5 bases at V and 0 bases at J, with 11 bases between. CDR3 nucleotides: TGTGCCAGCAGTAGGGGCAGGAGCTCCTACGAGCAGTACTTC. It encodes CASSRGRSSYEQYF.

This clonotype has just a few counts. The chain links TRBV29-1 to TRBJ2-1, with 8 bases identical to TRBD2. V shed 7 bases and J 3 bases; nucleotides not matched to a gene: 8. This CDR3 is built from 14 residues. Germline lookup yields CDR1 SQVTM and CDR2 ANQGSEA. The CDR3 DNA is TGCAGCGGGGTCGCGGGAGGCCTCTACAATGAGCAGTTCTTC. Protein sequence: CSGVAGGLYNEQFF.